The 25 T cell receptor beta chains in this list originate from one sample, sequenced in a study of OX40 agonist ivuxolimab in advanced cancers. Repertoires were generated with immunoSEQ multiplex PCR, while TCRdb's copy carries only in-frame clones and drops some. The sample has 80,000 to 90,000 clones, roughly 80% seen once. The sample in question was CD4+ or CD8+ T cells sorted from blood, obtained in a trial of the OX40 agonist ivuxolimab. These receptors were taken from an adult with an advanced solid tumor such as melanoma, head and neck, liver or kidney cancer.

The chain recombines TRBV28 with TRBJ1-3; no clear D gene. This CDR3 has 14 amino acids. Germline V gives CDR1 MDHEN, CDR2 SYDVKM. The V and J ends lost 7 bases and 0 bases respectively, with 10 bases between them. The CDR3 region has the DNA TGTGCCAGCATCGCAGCCCTCTCTGGAAACACCATATATTTT. It yields the protein CASIAALSGNTIYF.

The gene calls are TRBV6-5 and TRBJ2-5, with 8 bases lining up with TRBD1. The J segment lost 4 bases and the V segment lost 5 bases, leaving 6 bases of the junction unmatched. Germline V gene lookup returns CDR1 MNHEY and CDR2 SVGAGI. This CDR3 contains 14 residues. CDR3 DNA: TGTGCCAGCAGTCCAGGGGGCAAGAGAGAGACCCAGTACTTC. Its protein is CASSPGGKRETQYF.

The gene calls are TRBV20-1 and TRBJ2-7; no firm D call. Trimming removed 3 bases at V and 1 base at J, with 4 bases between. Germline CDR1 and CDR2: DFQATT and SNEGSKA (reference sequence). CDR3 length: 11 residues. CDR3 nucleotides: TGCAGTGCTAGGGTTTCCTACGAGCAGTACTTC. Translating it yields CSARVSYEQYF.

The V gene is TRBV9, the J gene TRBJ1-1, with a weak D call TRBD1 (6 bases). Germline CDR1 is SGDLS and CDR2 is YYNGEE. Trimming pared 0 bases from V and 1 base from J, leaving 10 bases between. The CDR3 is 15 residues long. CDR3 in DNA: TGTGCCAGCAGCGTAGTTGGGGGCCGGAACACTGAAGCTTTCTTT. Amino acids: CASSVVGGRNTEAFF.

This clone has just a few counts. The rearrangement links TRBV6-5 to TRBJ1-6, with D uncertain. The CDR3 has 13 amino acids. Germline lookup yields CDR1 MNHEY and CDR2 SVGAGI. The V end was cut by 3 bases, the J end by 8 bases, with 8 bases between. CDR3 sequence reads: CASSYSRDSPLHF. The DNA for the CDR3 is TGTGCCAGCAGTTATAGCCGGGATTCACCCCTCCACTTT.

The rearrangement uses TRBV18 and TRBJ1-1; 10 bases agree with TRBD1. The J segment lost 0 bases and the V segment lost 3 bases, leaving 1 base of the junction unmatched. CDR1 is KGHSH and CDR2 is LQKENI in the germline V gene. The CDR3 is 15 residues long. The DNA of the CDR3 is TGTGCCAGCTCACCGACAGGGGGCATGAACACTGAAGCTTTCTTT. Translation gives CASSPTGGMNTEAFF. The full variable domain, in which reference TRBV18 and TRBJ1-1 provide the parts outside the CDR3, is NAGVMQNPRHLVRRRGQEARLRCSPMKGHSHVYWYRQLPEEGLKFMVYLQKENIIDESGMPKERFSAEFPKEGPSILRIQQVVRGDSAAYFCASSPTGGMNTEAFFGQGTRLTVV.

This clone has a count of ten or more. The chain recombines TRBV19 with TRBJ1-3; no reliable D call. The CDR3 runs to 13 residues. CDR1 is LNHDA, CDR2 SQIVND, per germline (reference sequence). V was pared by 2 bases and J by 7 bases, with 9 bases between. Here the CDR3 DNA reads TGTGCCAGTAGTATATCCGCGACCAACACCATATATTTT. Its translation is CASSISATNTIYF.

The J gene is TRBJ2-1, the V gene TRBV19; maybe TRBD1 (6 bases). This CDR3 region has 12 residues. Germline CDR1 LNHDA, CDR2 SQIVND (reference sequence). The V gene lost 8 bases and the J gene lost 8 bases, with 13 bases spanning the gap. This CDR3 is CASETYRDEQFF. The CDR3 DNA reads TGTGCCAGTGAGACTTACAGGGATGAGCAGTTCTTC.

This chain uses TRBV7-2 with TRBJ2-3; D remains unclear. The CDR3 loop spans 14 amino acids. Looked up from germline, CDR1 is SGHTA and CDR2 is FQGNSA. V lost 0 bases to trimming and J lost 4 bases, with 8 bases between them. The CDR3 loop is CASSLASQADTQYF. The CDR3 DNA reads as TGTGCCAGCAGCTTAGCCTCTCAAGCAGATACGCAGTATTTT.

This chain connects TRBV7-2 to TRBJ2-7, with 8 bases identical to TRBD2. The V gene end was trimmed by 5 bases and the J gene end by 3 bases; junction bases not matched to a gene: 9. CDR3 length equals 15 residues. CDR1 is SGHTA and CDR2 is FQGNSA in the germline V gene. The CDR3 DNA is TGTGCCAGCAGCCTATTTACGGGACTAGTCTACGAGCAGTACTTC. It codes for CASSLFTGLVYEQYF.

The chain combines TRBV7-8 with TRBJ2-1, with TRBD2 matching over 10 bases. J lost 4 bases, V lost 4 bases, and 4 bases had no gene match. This CDR3 spans 15 amino acids. The germline CDR1 and CDR2 sequences are SGHVS and FQNEAQ. The CDR3 region is CASSSKRGGYNEQFF. CDR3 DNA sequence: TGTGCCAGCAGCTCCAAGCGGGGGGGGTACAATGAGCAGTTCTTC. Based on the CDR3 plus reference TRBV7-8 and TRBJ2-1, the full variable domain is GAGVSQSPRYKVAKRGQDVALRCDPISGHVSLFWYQQALGQGPEFLTYFQNEAQLDKSGLPSDRFFAERPEGSVSTLKIQRTQQEDSAVYLCASSSKRGGYNEQFFGPGTRLTVL.

This chain links TRBV11-2 with TRBJ1-4; no clear D gene. Germline CDR1 is SGHAT and CDR2 is FQNNGV. The V end was cut by 5 bases, the J end by 0 bases, with 7 bases between. The CDR3 runs 14 residues. Here the CDR3 DNA reads TGTGCCAGCAGCCCGCCCGCAACTAATGAAAAACTGTTTTTT. Encoded protein: CASSPPATNEKLFF.

The chain uses TRBV6-5 and TRBJ1-2, with TRBD1 identical over 7 bases. CDR1 is MNHEY, CDR2 SVGAGI, per germline. The CDR3 length is 13 residues. The trim removed 4 bases at V and 3 bases at J, leaving 2 bases unmatched. Written as DNA, the CDR3 is TGTGCCAGCAGTTTCACAGGGGACTATGGCTACACCTTC. It is translated as CASSFTGDYGYTF.

This clone showed up just once. This chain connects TRBV2 to TRBJ2-3, with TRBD1 matching 10 bases. Trimming cost V 6 bases and J 5 bases; bases outside gene matches: 8. The CDR3 has 15 amino acids. From germline, CDR1 is SNHLY and CDR2 FYNNEI. The CDR3 DNA reads TGTGCCAGCAGGAAGGGACAGGGGCGACAAGATACGCAGTATTTT. This sequence encodes CASRKGQGRQDTQYF.

This chain uses TRBV19 with TRBJ1-1; 7 nucleotides align to TRBD1. The germline gives CDR1 LNHDA, CDR2 SQIVND (reference sequence). This CDR3 is 18 amino acids long. V was pared by 7 bases and J by 1 base, with 18 bases of the junction left unmatched. The CDR3 DNA is TGTGCCAGTAAATTAGCCCGCCGTTCGGACAGGTCGAACACTGAAGCTTTCTTT. Translation gives CASKLARRSDRSNTEAFF. Supplemented by reference TRBV19 and TRBJ1-1, the full variable domain reads DGGITQSPKYLFRKEGQNVTLSCEQNLNHDAMYWYRQDPGQGLRLIYYSQIVNDFQKGDIAEGYSVSREKKESFPLTVTSAQKNPTAFYLCASKLARRSDRSNTEAFFGQGTRLTVV.

This clone was seen just once. The chain has TRBV5-1 and TRBJ2-1, with D uncertain. Trimming cost V 1 base and J 0 bases, with 14 bases left between them. There are 17 residues in the CDR3. Germline V lookup: CDR1 SGHRS, CDR2 YFSETQ. The CDR3: CASSLRAGTSSYNEQFF. The DNA for the CDR3 is TGCGCCAGCAGCTTGAGGGCAGGCACGAGCTCCTACAATGAGCAGTTCTTC. Looking up the rest from reference TRBV5-1 and TRBJ2-1 gives the full variable domain: KAGVTQTPRYLIKTRGQQVTLSCSPISGHRSVSWYQQTPGQGLQFLFEYFSETQRNKGNFPGRFSGRQFSNSRSEMNVSTLELGDSALYLCASSLRAGTSSYNEQFFGPGTRLTVL.

This chain uses TRBV30 with TRBJ2-3, with D hard to call. Germline V lookup: CDR1 GTSNPN, CDR2 SVGIG (reference sequence). Trimming shortened V by 2 bases and J by 6 bases, and 12 bases separated the two germline ends. The CDR3 covers 13 residues. CDR3 sequence (DNA): TGTGCCTGGAGTACGGTCCTTTACGATACGCAGTATTTT. Amino acid sequence: CAWSTVLYDTQYF.

This chain links TRBV7-3 with TRBJ2-1; 12 bases map to TRBD2. CDR3 size: 15 residues. The J segment lost 10 bases and the V segment lost 4 bases, leaving 8 bases of the junction unmatched. Germline V gene data show CDR1 as SGHTA and CDR2 as FQGTGA. CDR3 protein: CASSWRGGLAGEQFF. DNA for the CDR3: TGTGCCAGCAGCTGGAGGGGTGGACTAGCGGGGGAGCAGTTCTTC.

The rearrangement joins TRBV28 to TRBJ1-6, with TRBD1 as a possible D gene (5 bases). The CDR3 spans 15 residues. Germline loops: CDR1 MDHEN, CDR2 SYDVKM. V dropped 6 bases and J dropped 3 bases, with 12 bases sitting between them. DNA of the CDR3: TGTGCCAGCAGCACCAGTGGGGGCTATAATTCACCCCTCCACTTT. Amino acid sequence: CASSTSGGYNSPLHF.

The chain couples TRBV7-9 to TRBJ1-2; D might be TRBD1 (5 bases). Germline V gene sequence: CDR1 SEHNR, CDR2 FQNEAQ (reference sequence). The length of the CDR3 is 17 residues. With 2 bases removed from V and 2 bases from J, the gap between germline ends came to 18 bases. The DNA of the CDR3 is TGTGCCAGCAGCTTACTGCGGGGACTCCCAAGGAACTATGGCTACACCTTC. Translated, it gives CASSLLRGLPRNYGYTF.

The genes are TRBV28 and TRBJ1-1; D is unclear. The CDR3 extends over 13 amino acids. The germline CDR1 and CDR2 sequences are MDHEN and SYDVKM. The V end was cut by 6 bases, the J end by 4 bases, with 12 bases between. The CDR3 sequence is CASRGVIFTEAFF. The DNA for the CDR3 is TGTGCCAGCAGGGGTGTAATATTCACTGAAGCTTTCTTT.

V gene TRBV19 combines with J gene TRBJ2-1; a weak D match, TRBD1 (5 bases). CDR1 LNHDA and CDR2 SQIVND come from the germline V gene (reference sequence). The CDR3 sequence is 12 residues long. The V gene lost 8 bases and the J gene lost 9 bases, with 14 bases spanning the gap. The CDR3 protein is CASSDRFSEQFF. DNA of the CDR3: TGTGCCAGTTCTGACAGATTTAGTGAGCAGTTCTTC.

This sequence joins TRBV5-1 and TRBJ1-3; D not resolved. In germline, CDR1 is SGHRS, CDR2 YFSETQ. Deletions cut 0 bases from V and 4 bases from J, with 2 bases between. CDR3 length: 12 amino acids. The CDR3 DNA is TGCGCCAGCAGCTTGGGGGGAAACACCATATATTTT. Its protein is CASSLGGNTIYF.

The chain carries TRBV2 and TRBJ2-7, with D unclear. Germline CDR1 reads SNHLY; CDR2 reads FYNNEI. The CDR3 consists of 12 residues. Trimming took off 7 bases at V and 4 bases at J, with 11 bases between the two ends. The CDR3 spells CASILVAYEQYF. For the CDR3, the DNA is TGTGCCAGCATTCTAGTTGCGTACGAGCAGTACTTC.

J is TRBJ1-1 and V is TRBV2; D is perhaps TRBD1 (5 bases). V was pared by 5 bases and J by 7 bases, with 14 bases between. From germline, CDR1 is SNHLY and CDR2 FYNNEI. This CDR3 is built from 13 residues. CDR3 bases: TGTGCCAGCAGTCTAGGGGAGCCTTATGAAGCTTTCTTT. This sequence encodes CASSLGEPYEAFF.